This record looks at one T cell receptor (beta chain) sequence and its context. Many counts were recorded for this clonotype. What this receptor recognizes is not known. Nothing much larger sits one base from this clone, and base qualities are not available. This sample was taken from a study of CD8 T cells in ankylosing spondylitis (dated by TCRdb to about 2017). Notes on the research overall: The study set out to find disease-linked TCR variants by profiling T cell receptor beta repertoires in ankylosing spondylitis patients and healthy donors. Peripheral blood was sampled, and synovial fluid was also collected from ankylosing spondylitis patients. In total, the full study cohort was made up of 95 to 110 healthy donors and approximately 24 ankylosing spondylitis patients. Points the paper makes about the study in general: The disease-linked clones had a CD8+ phenotype and were found at relatively low frequencies in peripheral blood. Some TCR beta motif variants had previously been reported in synovial fluid and blood of reactive arthritis patients, which suggested common disease-initiation mechanisms. The disease-linked clones were reported as significantly enriched in matched synovial fluid samples from ankylosing spondylitis patients. A TCR beta motif of about 8 highly homologous amino acid variants appeared characteristic of blood from ankylosing spondylitis patients.

TCRdb lists the instrument as Illumina HiSeq 2500. Quantitative 5'-RACE with molecular barcodes was used to prepare TCR beta libraries. Concerning the study's data processing: Disease-linked TCR variants were identified with a new computational method built on a probabilistic model of VDJ rearrangement. Through fastp at Q25 and MiXCR, TCRdb rebuilt clones from the public reads, retaining in-frame beta chains. Each CDR3 protein gets just one entry, which takes the most common genes and DNA from the rows behind it. What appears here as the V and J calls and clone size reflects TCRdb's work, not the paper's. This sample gives 130,000 or so distinct CDR3 sequences in total; 7% of them show up just once. The top ten clonotypes cover 9% to 15% of the sample. Including cysteine and phenylalanine, the CDR3 has 16 amino acids. This entry keeps only the CDR3 DNA: 48 bases, framed from base 1. V and J lose 0 bases and 2 bases, and a span of 10 bases separates them. CDR1 and CDR2, per the germline V gene, are MGHRA and YSYEKL.

This sequence was found in a male donor with ankylosing spondylitis or in good health (not recorded which). Sequenced: blood, either unsorted or a sorted T cell fraction (not recorded which). The V gene is TRBV4-1 and the J gene is TRBJ2-2; the D gene cannot be resolved beyond TRBD1 or TRBD2, each matching 6 bases. The sequenced DNA is TGCGCCAGCAGCCAAGATAGGGGGGCAAACACCGGGGAGCTGTTTTTT. Translated, it reads CASSQDRGANTGELFF.